This T cell receptor (beta chain) was sequenced in a study of technical replicates of blood from a few donors (TCRdb year 2017). Of note for this clone: The clone's antigen remains unknown. The sample holds no much larger clone one base away, and base qualities are not on file.

As encoded in the germline V gene, CDR1 is MNHNS while CDR2 is SASEGT. The germline ends are 15 bases apart after V is trimmed by 7 bases and J by 5 bases. The CDR3 covers 14 residues, taking in both the cysteine and the phenylalanine. The read is trimmed to its CDR3 DNA, 42 bases read in frame from base 1. Receptor amplification or capture employed the immunoSEQ multiplex PCR assay. Held by TCRdb, this immuneACCESS table contains in-frame sequences only and omits some clones. Under half of the omission traces to an unresolved V gene where checked; the cause of the rest is unknown. Across this sample there are about 88,000 clones, with 85% to 95% seen only once. Clones ranked in the top ten supply over 0.2% of the sample.

The sample was T cells isolated from PBMCs. The V and J segments used are TRBV6-1 and TRBJ1-5; the D gene is perhaps TRBD1, on 6 matching bases. This clonotype originated in a human donor in good health. The CDR3 is CASTQSGDDQPQHF. The DNA sequence is given as TGTGCCAGCACCCAGTCAGGGGACGATCAGCCCCAGCATTTT.